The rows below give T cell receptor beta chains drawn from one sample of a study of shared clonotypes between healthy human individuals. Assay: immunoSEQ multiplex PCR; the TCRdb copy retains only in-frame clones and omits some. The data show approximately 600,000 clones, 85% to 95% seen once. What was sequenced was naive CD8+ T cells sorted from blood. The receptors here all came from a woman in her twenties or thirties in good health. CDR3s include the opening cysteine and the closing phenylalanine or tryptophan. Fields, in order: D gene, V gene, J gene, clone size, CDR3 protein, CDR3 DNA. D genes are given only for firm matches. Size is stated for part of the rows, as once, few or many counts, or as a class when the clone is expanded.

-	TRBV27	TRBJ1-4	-	CASRTGLTSEKLFF	TGTGCCAGCAGAACAGGGTTAACGAGTGAAAAACTGTTTTTT
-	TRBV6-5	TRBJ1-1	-	CASSYPRRTEAFF	TGTGCCAGCAGTTACCCGCGCCGTACTGAAGCTTTCTTT
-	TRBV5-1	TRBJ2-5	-	CASSSRDKPSQETQYF	TGCGCCAGCAGCTCCCGGGACAAACCTAGCCAAGAGACCCAGTACTTC
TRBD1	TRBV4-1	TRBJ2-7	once	CASSQSLTGTVYYEQYF	TGCGCCAGCAGCCAGTCCTTAACCGGGACAGTATACTACGAGCAGTACTTC
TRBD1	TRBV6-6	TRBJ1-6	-	CASTTVGTVGSPLHF	TGTGCCAGCACCACGGTCGGGACAGTAGGTTCACCCCTCCACTTT
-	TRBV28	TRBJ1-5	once	CASERQGSSQPQHF	TGTGCCAGCGAGCGCCAGGGTTCGTCTCAGCCCCAGCATTTT
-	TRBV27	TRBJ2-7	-	CASSADRTVSYEQYF	TGTGCCAGCAGTGCCGATCGGACAGTCTCCTACGAGCAGTACTTC
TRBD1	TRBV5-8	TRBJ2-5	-	CASSSDRGMETQYF	TGTGCCAGCAGCTCCGACAGGGGAATGGAGACCCAGTACTTC
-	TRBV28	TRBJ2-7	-	CASSPTGTLYEQYF	TGTGCCAGCAGTCCCACCGGGACCCTCTACGAGCAGTACTTC
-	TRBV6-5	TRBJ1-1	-	CASSYFQGMNTEAFF	TGTGCCAGCAGTTACTTTCAGGGAATGAACACTGAAGCTTTCTTT
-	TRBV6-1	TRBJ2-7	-	CASSEAAQGGDEQYF	TGTGCCAGCAGTGAGGCTGCACAGGGGGGGGACGAGCAGTACTTC
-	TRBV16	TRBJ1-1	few	CASSSSSNTEAFF	TGTGCCAGCAGCAGTAGCTCGAACACTGAAGCTTTCTTT
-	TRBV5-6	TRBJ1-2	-	CASSLADSNYGYTF	TGTGCCAGCAGCTTGGCGGACAGTAACTATGGCTACACCTTC
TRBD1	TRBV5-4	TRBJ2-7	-	CASSRQGIDDEQYF	TGTGCCAGCAGCCGACAGGGGATCGACGACGAGCAGTACTTC
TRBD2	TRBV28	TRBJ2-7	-	CASSAGLAGNEQYF	TGTGCCAGCAGTGCGGGACTAGCGGGAAACGAGCAGTACTTC
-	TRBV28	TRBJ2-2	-	CASLPDTGELFF	TGTGCCAGCCTCCCGGACACCGGGGAGCTGTTTTTT